This TCR beta chain was obtained from a study of blood T cell repertoires in COVID-19. For the study at large: In each case, the material was cDNA or gDNA derived from T cells, B-cell-depleted T cells, or PBMCs.

Produced via immunoSEQ multiplex PCR; TCRdb's table is partial and in-frame only. The sample yields roughly 220,000 clones, 75% to 85% seen once. Seattle patients were enrolled while actively infected and followed longitudinally. V was shortened by 5 bases and J by 0 bases, with 3 bases between the two germline ends. Germline V gene lookup returns CDR1 KGHDR and CDR2 SFDVKD. The CDR3 consists of 12 residues. The receptor was isolated from a woman older than 75 with COVID-19, enrolled during active disease. The sequenced material came from peripheral blood. This chain uses TRBV24-1 with TRBJ1-2; D unresolved. The CDR3 DNA reads as TGTGCCACCAGTGGGCCTAACTATGGCTACACCTTC. This codes for CATSGPNYGYTF.